What follows are 4 T cell receptor beta chains derived from one specimen sequenced in a study of blood T cell repertoires in COVID-19. Using immunoSEQ multiplex PCR, the repertoire was profiled, and TCRdb retains in-frame clones only, with some absent. The data show fewer than 200,000 clones, 84% seen once. The sample taken for sequencing was peripheral blood. The receptors stem from a man in his forties who had recovered from COVID-19.

The rearrangement joins TRBV7-2 to TRBJ2-5, with a possible D match to TRBD2 (6 bases). The CDR3 contains 16 residues. Germline V CDR1 and CDR2: SGHTA, FQGNSA. Trimming took 5 bases from V and 4 from J, leaving 20 bases between them. CDR3 protein: CASSLERAVGGETQYF. For the CDR3, the DNA is TGTGCCAGCAGCCTCGAGCGGGCGGTGGGAGGAGAGACCCAGTACTTC.

The J gene is TRBJ2-2, the V gene TRBV6-5; D is ambiguous. The ends were cut back, 7 bases at V and 1 base at J, with 10 bases in the middle. This CDR3 region has 14 residues. Germline assignment: CDR1 MNHEY and CDR2 SVGAGI. In DNA form, the CDR3 reads TGTGCCAGCAACCCGACGGGGAACACCGGGGAGCTGTTTTTT. Protein: CASNPTGNTGELFF.

V and J are TRBV30 and TRBJ2-6; a possible D gene is TRBD1 (6 bases). The CDR3 runs to 16 residues. The V end lost 2 bases, the J end lost 2 bases, and 13 bases lay between the germline ends. CDR1 and CDR2 from the germline V gene are GTSNPN and SVGIG (reference sequence). In DNA form, the CDR3 reads TGTGCCTGGAGTCGGGACAACCCAACTGGGGCCAACGTCCTGACTTTC. This sequence encodes CAWSRDNPTGANVLTF. The entire variable domain, with the rest obtained from reference TRBV30 and TRBJ2-6, is as follows: SQTIHQWPATLVQPVGSPLSLECTVEGTSNPNLYWYRQAAGRGLQLLFYSVGIGQISSEVPQNLSASRPQDRQFILSSKKLLLSDSGFYLCAWSRDNPTGANVLTFGAGSRLTVL.

The rearrangement uses TRBV4-1 and TRBJ2-1; a weak D match, TRBD2 (5 bases). The CDR3 totals 15 residues. Deletions cut 2 bases from V and 6 bases from J, with 14 bases between. Germline V CDR1 and CDR2: MGHRA, YSYEKL. CDR3 DNA sequence: TGCGCCAGCAGCCAACGTGGGAGTGCATCCAATGAGCAGTTCTTC. Its protein is CASSQRGSASNEQFF.